Presented here are 8 T cell receptor beta chains from one specimen sequenced in a study of graft-versus-host responses after intestinal transplantation. Repertoires were generated with immunoSEQ multiplex PCR, while TCRdb's copy carries only in-frame clones and drops some. The data contain 15,000 or so clones, less than 80% of them singletons. Both intraepithelial and lamina propria lymphocytes were released by processing graft tissue. The sample here was ileum tissue, taken approximately 700 days after intestinal transplantation. Every receptor here comes from a human patient who received an intestinal transplant, so some T cells may come from the graft donor.

This chain uses TRBV30 with TRBJ2-7, with 11 bases matching TRBD1. The CDR3 is made up of 15 amino acids. Germline-derived CDR1 and CDR2 are GTSNPN and SVGIG (reference sequence). The trim removed 1 base at V and 8 bases at J, leaving 10 bases unmatched. The CDR3 DNA reads TGTGCCTGGAGTGGGGACAGGGGGTCCCTGGGTCAGCAGTACTTC. This translates into CAWSGDRGSLGQQYF.

The CDR3 sequence is CASSLNPGGEAFF. In DNA, the CDR3 is TGTGCCAGCAGCCTAAACCCAGGGGGTGAAGCTTTCTTT. V and J are TRBV6-6 and TRBJ1-1; 7 nucleotides agree with TRBD1. Trimming removed 6 bases from V and 7 bases from J; junction bases left unmatched: 8. The germline V gene encodes CDR1 MNHNY and CDR2 SVGAGI (reference sequence). This CDR3 is built from 13 residues.

The rearrangement links TRBV6-1 to TRBJ2-3, with D possibly TRBD1 on 6 matching bases. The CDR3 is 13 amino acids. Trimming cost V 5 bases and J 2 bases, with 8 bases left between them. In germline, CDR1 is MNHNS, CDR2 SASEGT. The DNA of the CDR3 is TGTGCCAGCAGTACAGGGTCCACAGATACGCAGTATTTT. It translates to CASSTGSTDTQYF.

This rearrangement joins TRBV6-1 to TRBJ2-7; TRBD1 agrees at 11 bases. Per germline, CDR1 MNHNS and CDR2 SASEGT. J was trimmed by 5 bases and V by 6 bases; bases with no gene match: 9. The CDR3 is 15 residues long. CDR3 loop: CASSLLGQGADEQYF. CDR3 bases: TGTGCCAGCAGCTTATTAGGACAGGGGGCTGACGAGCAGTACTTC.

The genes are TRBV4-3 and TRBJ1-1; 8 positions match TRBD1. CDR1 LGHNA and CDR2 YSLEER come from the germline V gene. The CDR3 has 15 amino acids. The J segment lost 1 base and the V segment lost 2 bases, leaving 3 bases of the junction unmatched. CDR3 protein: CASSQPTGGNTEAFF. In DNA form, the CDR3 reads TGCGCCAGCAGCCAACCCACAGGGGGGAACACTGAAGCTTTCTTT.

This chain uses TRBV19 with TRBJ2-7; TRBD2 aligns across 7 bases. After removal of 3 bases from V and 0 bases from J, the junction contained 5 bases not matched to a gene. Germline loops: CDR1 LNHDA, CDR2 SQIVND (reference sequence). The CDR3 spans 15 residues. The CDR3 protein is CASSIGTNPSYEQYF. The CDR3 DNA reads as TGTGCCAGTAGTATTGGGACTAACCCCTCCTACGAGCAGTACTTC.

The chain employs TRBV6-1 and TRBJ1-1, with TRBD1 matching 7 bases. Trimming took 6 bases from V and 8 from J; bases not matched to a gene: 12. This CDR3 comprises 14 residues. Germline V gives CDR1 MNHNS, CDR2 SASEGT. The CDR3 loop is CASSPTGTAFEAFF. CDR3 nucleotides: TGTGCCAGCAGCCCCACCGGGACAGCTTTCGAAGCTTTCTTT.

V gene TRBV19 combines with J gene TRBJ1-6; 7 bases are a match to TRBD1. The germline CDR1 and CDR2 sequences are LNHDA and SQIVND (reference sequence). V shed 5 bases, J shed 0 bases, and the junction held 10 bases outside the gene matches. This CDR3 is 18 amino acids long. CDR3 protein: CASSSGTVGGSYNSPLHF. The CDR3 nucleotides read TGTGCCAGTAGTTCCGGGACAGTTGGAGGCTCCTATAATTCACCCCTCCACTTT.